The subject of this entry is one T cell receptor (beta chain). The antigen is unknown. This entry belongs to a study of response to subunit inactivated influenza vaccine. Study results and caveats: There was a suggestion from the authors that each seasonal influenza vaccination recruits few new T cells.

The CDR3 runs 14 residues. Trimming cost V 0 bases and J 3 bases; bases outside gene matches: 4. Germline CDR1 is SQVTM and CDR2 is ANQGSEA. TCRdb called the RT-PCR reads again in MiXCR, with one record for every CDR3 protein. The table records over 400,000 distinct CDR3 sequences, roughly 13% of them present only once. Sequencing used PBMCs from blood, obtained about 40 days after vaccination. The source of this sequence is a man in his fifties who received an inactivated influenza vaccine. The chain uses TRBV29-1 and TRBJ2-7; TRBD2 aligns across 8 bases. In DNA, the CDR3 is TGCAGCGTTGAAGATCCCGGGGGGGACTACGAGCAGTACTTC. It is translated as CSVEDPGGDYEQYF.